The T cell receptor (beta chain) under discussion was sequenced for a study of T cells in Graves' hyperthyroidism and ophthalmopathy. This clonotype showed up just a few times. What it binds is not known. Amplified TCR beta CDR3 regions derived from RNA transcripts. A first-round RT-PCR of the TCR CDR3 used the HTBI primer set. TCRdb re-called the multiplex PCR reads with MiXCR, one entry per CDR3 protein. The table shows about 640,000 distinct CDR3 sequences, with under 25% occurring only once. Regarding the study as a whole: Model-based prediction identified ophthalmopathy a median 6.5 months prior to its onset. Ophthalmopathy was distinguished from stable hyperthyroidism by 13 V-J signatures.

CDR3 length equals 14 residues. The ends lost 6 bases at V and 8 bases at J; junction bases unmatched: 7. The V gene's germline CDR1 is LNHDA and CDR2 SQIVND (reference sequence). This sequence was found in a man aged 30-40 years with Graves' ophthalmopathy. The V call is TRBV19, the J call TRBJ2-1; 10 bases match TRBD2. The sequencing sample was made of blood. The CDR3 DNA reads TGTGCCAGTAGGGCAGCGGGAGGGCCATATGAGCAGTTCTTC. The encoded protein is CASRAAGGPYEQFF.